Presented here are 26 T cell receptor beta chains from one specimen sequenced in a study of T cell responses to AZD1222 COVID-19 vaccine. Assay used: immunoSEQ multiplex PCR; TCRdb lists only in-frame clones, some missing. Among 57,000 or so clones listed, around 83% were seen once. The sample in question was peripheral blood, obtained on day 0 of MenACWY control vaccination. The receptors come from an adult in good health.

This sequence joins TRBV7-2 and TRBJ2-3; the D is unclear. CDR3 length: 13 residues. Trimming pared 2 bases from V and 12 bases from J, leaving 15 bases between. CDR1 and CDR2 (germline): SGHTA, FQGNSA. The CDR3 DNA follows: TGTGCCAGCAGCTTAACGGACCTTCAATCTCAGTATTTT. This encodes CASSLTDLQSQYF.

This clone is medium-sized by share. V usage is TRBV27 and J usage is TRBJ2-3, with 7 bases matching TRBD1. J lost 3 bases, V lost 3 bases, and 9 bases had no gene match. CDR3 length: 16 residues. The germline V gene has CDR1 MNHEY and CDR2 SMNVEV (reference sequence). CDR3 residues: CASSFILGTATDTQYF. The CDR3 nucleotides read TGTGCCAGCAGTTTCATTCTCGGGACAGCTACAGATACGCAGTATTTT.

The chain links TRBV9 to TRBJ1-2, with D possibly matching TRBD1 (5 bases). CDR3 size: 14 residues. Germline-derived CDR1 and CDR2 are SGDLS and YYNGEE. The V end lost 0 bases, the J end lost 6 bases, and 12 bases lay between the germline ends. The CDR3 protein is CASSVEGLGDGYTF. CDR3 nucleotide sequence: TGTGCCAGCAGCGTAGAGGGGCTTGGCGATGGCTACACCTTC.

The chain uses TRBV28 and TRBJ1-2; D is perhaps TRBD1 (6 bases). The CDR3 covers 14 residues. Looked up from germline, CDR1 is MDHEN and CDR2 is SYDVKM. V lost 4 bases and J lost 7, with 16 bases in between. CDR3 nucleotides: TGTGCCAGCAGTTACAGGGTTCCTCGACCTGGCTACACCTTC. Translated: CASSYRVPRPGYTF.

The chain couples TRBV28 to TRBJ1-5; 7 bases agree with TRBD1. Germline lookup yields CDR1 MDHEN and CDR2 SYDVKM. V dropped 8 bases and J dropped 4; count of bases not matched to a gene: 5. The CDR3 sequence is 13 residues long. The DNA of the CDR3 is TGTGCCAGCGGAATACAGGGGAATCAGCCCCAGCATTTT. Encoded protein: CASGIQGNQPQHF.

CDR3: CASSLANLAGGSVSTGELFF. The CDR3 DNA sequence: TGCGCCAGCAGCTTGGCCAATCTAGCGGGAGGCTCGGTCAGCACCGGGGAGCTGTTTTTT. The V gene is TRBV5-1, the J gene TRBJ2-2; the match to TRBD2 covers 11 bases. J lost 4 bases, V lost 0 bases, and 14 bases had no gene match. The CDR3 loop spans 20 amino acids. Germline values: CDR1 SGHRS, CDR2 YFSETQ. The full variable domain, its missing parts supplied by reference TRBV5-1 and TRBJ2-2, is KAGVTQTPRYLIKTRGQQVTLSCSPISGHRSVSWYQQTPGQGLQFLFEYFSETQRNKGNFPGRFSGRQFSNSRSEMNVSTLELGDSALYLCASSLANLAGGSVSTGELFFGEGSRLTVL.

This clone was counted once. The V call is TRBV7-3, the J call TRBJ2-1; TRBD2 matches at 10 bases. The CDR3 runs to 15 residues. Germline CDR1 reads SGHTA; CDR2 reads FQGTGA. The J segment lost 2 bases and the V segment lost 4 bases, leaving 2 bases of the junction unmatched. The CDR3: CASSSTSGAYNEQFF. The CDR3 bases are TGTGCCAGCAGCTCTACTAGCGGGGCCTACAATGAGCAGTTCTTC.

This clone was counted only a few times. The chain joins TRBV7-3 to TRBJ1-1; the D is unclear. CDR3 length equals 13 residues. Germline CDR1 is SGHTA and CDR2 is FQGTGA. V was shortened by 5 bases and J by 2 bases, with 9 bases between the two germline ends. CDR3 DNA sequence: TGTGCCAGCAGCCTTTGGTCTAACACTGAAGCTTTCTTT. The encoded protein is CASSLWSNTEAFF.

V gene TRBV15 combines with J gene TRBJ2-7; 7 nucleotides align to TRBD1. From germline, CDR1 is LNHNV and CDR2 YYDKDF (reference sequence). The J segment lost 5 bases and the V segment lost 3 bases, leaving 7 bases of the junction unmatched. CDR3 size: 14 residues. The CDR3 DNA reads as TGTGCCACCAGCAGGAGACAGGGCGGAGACGAGCAGTACTTC. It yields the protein CATSRRQGGDEQYF.

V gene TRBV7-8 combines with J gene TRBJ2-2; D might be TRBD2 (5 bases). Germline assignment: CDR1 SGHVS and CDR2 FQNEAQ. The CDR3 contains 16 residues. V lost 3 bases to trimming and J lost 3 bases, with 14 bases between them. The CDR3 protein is CASSLRIEGYTGELFF. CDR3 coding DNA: TGTGCCAGCAGCTTGAGGATTGAGGGTTACACCGGGGAGCTGTTTTTT.

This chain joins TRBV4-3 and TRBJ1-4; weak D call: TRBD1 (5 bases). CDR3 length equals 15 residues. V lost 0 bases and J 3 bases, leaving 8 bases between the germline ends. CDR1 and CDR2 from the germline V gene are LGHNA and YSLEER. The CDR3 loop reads CASSQDVGANEKLFF. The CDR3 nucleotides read TGCGCCAGCAGCCAAGATGTGGGGGCTAATGAAAAACTGTTTTTT.

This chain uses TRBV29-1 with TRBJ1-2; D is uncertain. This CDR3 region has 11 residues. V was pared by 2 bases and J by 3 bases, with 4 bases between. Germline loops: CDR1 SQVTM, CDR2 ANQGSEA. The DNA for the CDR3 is TGCAGCGTTGAACAGGACTATGGCTACACCTTC. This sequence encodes CSVEQDYGYTF.

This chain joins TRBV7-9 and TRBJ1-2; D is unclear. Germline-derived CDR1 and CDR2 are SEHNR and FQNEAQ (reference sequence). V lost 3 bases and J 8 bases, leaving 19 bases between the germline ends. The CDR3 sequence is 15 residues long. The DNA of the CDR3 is TGTGCCAGCAGCTTCTATGCGGGGTCCTTGCAGGGCTACACCTTC. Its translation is CASSFYAGSLQGYTF.

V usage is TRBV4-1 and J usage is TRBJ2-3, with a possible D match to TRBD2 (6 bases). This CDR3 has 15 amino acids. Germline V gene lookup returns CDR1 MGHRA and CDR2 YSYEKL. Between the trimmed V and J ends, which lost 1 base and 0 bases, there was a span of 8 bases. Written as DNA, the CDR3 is TGCGCCAGCAGCCAAGGGACTATAAGCACAGATACGCAGTATTTT. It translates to CASSQGTISTDTQYF.

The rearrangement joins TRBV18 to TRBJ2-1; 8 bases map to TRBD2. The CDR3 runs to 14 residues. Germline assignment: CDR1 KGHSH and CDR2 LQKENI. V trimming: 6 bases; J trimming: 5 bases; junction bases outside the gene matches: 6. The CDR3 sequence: CASSLTSENNEQFF. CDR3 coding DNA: TGTGCCAGCTCGCTGACTAGCGAGAACAATGAGCAGTTCTTC.

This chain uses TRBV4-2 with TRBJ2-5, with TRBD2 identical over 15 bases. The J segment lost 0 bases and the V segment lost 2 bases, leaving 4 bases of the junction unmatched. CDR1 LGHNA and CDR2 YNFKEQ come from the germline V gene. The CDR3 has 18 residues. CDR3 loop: CASSQQGLAGGHQETQYF. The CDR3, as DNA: TGTGCCAGCAGCCAACAGGGACTAGCGGGAGGCCACCAAGAGACCCAGTACTTC.

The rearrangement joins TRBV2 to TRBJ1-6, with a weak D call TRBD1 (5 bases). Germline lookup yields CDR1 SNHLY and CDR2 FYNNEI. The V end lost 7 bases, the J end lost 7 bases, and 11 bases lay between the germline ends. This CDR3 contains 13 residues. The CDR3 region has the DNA TGTGCCAGCAACTGGGACGGCAATTCACCCCTCCACTTT. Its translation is CASNWDGNSPLHF.

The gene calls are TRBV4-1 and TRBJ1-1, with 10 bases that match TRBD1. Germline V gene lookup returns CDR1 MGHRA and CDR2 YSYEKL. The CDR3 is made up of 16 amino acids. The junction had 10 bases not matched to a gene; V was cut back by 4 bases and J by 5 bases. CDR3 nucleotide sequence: TGCGCCAGCAGCCCGGGGACAGGGGAAGGAAGAACTGAAGCTTTCTTT. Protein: CASSPGTGEGRTEAFF.

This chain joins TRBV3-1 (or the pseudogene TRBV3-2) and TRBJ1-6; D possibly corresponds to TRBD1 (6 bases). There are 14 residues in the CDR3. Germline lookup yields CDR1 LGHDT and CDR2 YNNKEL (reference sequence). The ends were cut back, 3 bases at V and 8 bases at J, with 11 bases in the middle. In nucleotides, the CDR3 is TGTGCCAGCAGCCAGGCGACAGGCTATTCACCCCTCCACTTT. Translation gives CASSQATGYSPLHF.

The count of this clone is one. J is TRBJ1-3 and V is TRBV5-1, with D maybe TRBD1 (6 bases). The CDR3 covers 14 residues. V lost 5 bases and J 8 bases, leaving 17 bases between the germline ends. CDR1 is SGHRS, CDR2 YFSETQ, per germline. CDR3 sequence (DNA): TGCGCCAGCAGTTTTGAACAGGGAGGAGACACCATATATTTT. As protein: CASSFEQGGDTIYF.

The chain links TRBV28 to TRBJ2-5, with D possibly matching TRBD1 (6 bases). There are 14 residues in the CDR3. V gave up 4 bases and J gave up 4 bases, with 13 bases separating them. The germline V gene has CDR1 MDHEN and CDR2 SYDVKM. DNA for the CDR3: TGTGCCAGCAGTTCCACAGGGAGTCGAGAGACCCAGTACTTC. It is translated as CASSSTGSRETQYF.

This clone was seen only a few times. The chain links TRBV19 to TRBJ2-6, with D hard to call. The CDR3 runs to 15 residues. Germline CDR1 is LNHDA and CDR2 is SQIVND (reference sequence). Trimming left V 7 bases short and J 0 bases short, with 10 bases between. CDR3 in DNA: TGTGCCAGTACCAAATACCGCTCTGGGGCCAACGTCCTGACTTTC. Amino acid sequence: CASTKYRSGANVLTF.

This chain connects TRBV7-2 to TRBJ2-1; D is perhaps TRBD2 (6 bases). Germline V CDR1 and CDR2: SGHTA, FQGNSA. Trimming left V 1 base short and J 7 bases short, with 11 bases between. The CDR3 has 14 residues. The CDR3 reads CASSLELAPNEQFF. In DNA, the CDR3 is TGTGCCAGCAGCTTAGAACTAGCCCCTAATGAGCAGTTCTTC. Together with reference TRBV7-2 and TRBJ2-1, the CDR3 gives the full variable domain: GAGVSQSPSNKVTEKGKDVELRCDPISGHTALYWYRQSLGQGLEFLIYFQGNSAPDKSGLPSDRFSAERTGGSVSTLTIQRTQQEDSAVYLCASSLELAPNEQFFGPGTRLTVL.

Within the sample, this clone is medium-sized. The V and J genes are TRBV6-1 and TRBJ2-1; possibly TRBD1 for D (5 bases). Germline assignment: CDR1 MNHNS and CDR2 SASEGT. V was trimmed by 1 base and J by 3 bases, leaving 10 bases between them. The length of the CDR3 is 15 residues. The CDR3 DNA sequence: TGTGCCAGCAGTGAAGGAGAAGGGGACTACAATGAGCAGTTCTTC. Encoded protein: CASSEGEGDYNEQFF.

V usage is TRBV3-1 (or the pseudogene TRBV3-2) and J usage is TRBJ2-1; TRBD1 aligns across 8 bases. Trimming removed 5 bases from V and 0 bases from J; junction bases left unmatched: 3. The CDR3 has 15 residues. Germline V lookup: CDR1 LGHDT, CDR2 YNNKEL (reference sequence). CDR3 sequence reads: CASSFDRGSYNEQFF. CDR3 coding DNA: TGTGCCAGCAGCTTTGACAGGGGCTCCTACAATGAGCAGTTCTTC.

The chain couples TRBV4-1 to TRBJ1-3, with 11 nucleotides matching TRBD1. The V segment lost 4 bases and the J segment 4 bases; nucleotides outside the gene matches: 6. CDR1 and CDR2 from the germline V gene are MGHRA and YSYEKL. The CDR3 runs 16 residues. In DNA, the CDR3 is TGCGCCAGCAGCCCGCGGACAGGGGGCGCGGGAAACACCATATATTTT. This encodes CASSPRTGGAGNTIYF.